The 9 T cell receptor beta chains reported below all come from one sample, sequenced in a study of cytomegalovirus exposure and HLA in healthy donors. The study ran its PCR with 60 Vbeta and 13 Jbeta primers. Only in-frame clones appear in the TCRdb table, and some are missing; sequencing was by immunoSEQ multiplex PCR. The profile covers a few hundred thousand clones, with about 70% appearing a single time and less than 2% taken by the ten largest. What was sequenced was PBMCs. The receptors originated from a woman in her 30s in good health and CMV-seronegative.

The chain links TRBV10-3 to TRBJ1-2, with 7 bases that match TRBD1. Germline V gives CDR1 ENHRY, CDR2 SYGVKD. The CDR3 runs 12 residues. J was trimmed by 8 bases and V by 0 bases; bases with no gene match: 0. The CDR3, as DNA: TGTGCCATCAGTGAGTCGACAGGGGGCTACACCTTC. Translation gives CAISESTGGYTF.

V is TRBV11-1 and J is TRBJ2-1; TRBD2 is a possible D gene (7 bases). Trimming removed 5 bases from V and 5 bases from J, with 16 bases in between. Germline CDR1 SGHAT, CDR2 FQDESV (reference sequence). This CDR3 has 15 amino acids. CDR3 sequence reads: CASSLGGGSHNEQFF. Written as DNA, the CDR3 is TGTGCCAGCAGCCTAGGGGGGGGATCCCACAATGAGCAGTTCTTC.

This clone was picked up one time. V gene TRBV2 combines with J gene TRBJ2-2; tentatively, D is TRBD1 (6 bases). Germline V CDR1 and CDR2: SNHLY, FYNNEI. Trimming took off 0 bases at V and 7 bases at J, with 9 bases between the two ends. The CDR3 loop spans 14 amino acids. The CDR3 DNA sequence: TGTGCCAGCAGTGAAGCAGGGGGAGTCGGGGAGCTGTTTTTT. Translation gives CASSEAGGVGELFF. Filled out from reference TRBV2 and TRBJ2-2, the complete variable domain reads EPEVTQTPSHQVTQMGQEVILRCVPISNHLYFYWYRQILGQKVEFLVSFYNNEISEKSEIFDDQFSVERPDGSNFTLKIRSTKLEDSAMYFCASSEAGGVGELFFGEGSRLTVL.

In its sample, this clone was seen many times. This chain joins TRBV10-3 and TRBJ2-1; 8 bases are shared with TRBD2. The trim removed 2 bases at V and 5 bases at J, leaving 8 bases unmatched. The CDR3 is made up of 16 amino acids. From germline, CDR1 is ENHRY and CDR2 SYGVKD. The DNA of the CDR3 is TGTGCCATCAGTGAGCCCGCGGGGCGGGGGGACAATGAGCAGTTCTTC. This gives the protein CAISEPAGRGDNEQFF.

This chain joins TRBV15 and TRBJ1-5; the match to TRBD1 covers 11 bases. The CDR3 has 11 amino acids. Germline V gene data show CDR1 as LNHNV and CDR2 as YYDKDF (reference sequence). The J segment lost 16 bases and the V segment lost 6 bases, leaving 5 bases of the junction unmatched. CDR3: CATSLGTGGHF. DNA for the CDR3: TGTGCCACCAGTCTAGGGACAGGGGGACATTTT.

The chain uses TRBV5-8 and TRBJ2-6, with D unresolved. Looked up from germline, CDR1 is SGHTS and CDR2 is YDEGEE. Trimming cost V 5 bases and J 4 bases, with 13 bases left between them. The CDR3 is made up of 15 amino acids. Here the CDR3 DNA reads TGTGCCAGCAGTCCGGTCCCTCTGGGGGCCAACGTCCTGACTTTC. Encoded protein: CASSPVPLGANVLTF.

The chain combines TRBV5-4 with TRBJ1-2, with D possibly TRBD1 on 6 matching bases. Germline V lookup: CDR1 SGHNT, CDR2 YYREEE (reference sequence). Trimming removed 3 bases at V and 4 bases at J, with 10 bases between. The length of the CDR3 is 13 residues. CDR3 sequence reads: CASSSDSFYGYTF. The CDR3 DNA reads TGTGCCAGCAGCTCGGACAGCTTCTATGGCTACACCTTC.

This clone was counted between two and nine times. A junction boundary mismatches the germline segment, possibly from a read error. The chain recombines TRBV27 with TRBJ1-2; D perhaps matches TRBD1 (5 bases). Germline V gene sequence: CDR1 MNHEY, CDR2 SMNVEV (reference sequence). CDR3 size: 14 residues. The CDR3 is CASSDSYLNYGYNF. In DNA form, the CDR3 reads TGTGCCAGCAGCGACAGCTACCTTAACTATGGCTACAACTTC.

The gene calls are TRBV6-6 and TRBJ1-1, with a tentative D call TRBD1 (5 bases). Germline loops: CDR1 MNHNY, CDR2 SVGAGI (reference sequence). The CDR3 loop spans 15 amino acids. V gave up 5 bases and J gave up 4 bases, with 17 bases separating them. This CDR3 reads CASSLQGVGGTEAFF. The CDR3, as DNA: TGTGCCAGCAGTCTCCAGGGAGTCGGGGGCACTGAAGCTTTCTTT.